The 26 T cell receptor beta chains presented below share a single source sample, sequenced in a study of human T cells and chemical hapten exposure. TCRdb analysed the RACE reads with MiXCR anew, one entry per CDR3 protein. The profile shows about 70,000 distinct CDR3 sequences, approximately 6.2% of them singletons. As for time point: healthy volunteer bleed at 6 weeks. Unfractionated whole blood was the source from which total RNA was extracted. Sequenced material: whole blood. These receptors originate from a female donor in good health. Some clones in this sample may be carry-over from other donors' samples.

This clonotype was counted many times. CDR3 amino acids: CASTGGIVQETQYF. Here the CDR3 DNA reads TGTGCCAGCACCGGAGGGATCGTACAAGAGACCCAGTACTTC. The chain links TRBV2 to TRBJ2-5, with a weak D call TRBD2 (6 bases). CDR1 SNHLY and CDR2 FYNNEI come from the germline V gene. CDR3 length: 14 residues. Trimming took off 7 bases at V and 2 bases at J, with 14 bases between the two ends.

The chain employs TRBV29-1 and TRBJ2-5; D possibly corresponds to TRBD2 (6 bases). V was clipped by 1 base and J by 4 bases, with 16 bases between them. Per germline, CDR1 SQVTM and CDR2 ANQGSEA. This CDR3 is built from 15 residues. CDR3 amino acids: CSVEGRGGRSETQYF. The CDR3 region has the DNA TGCAGCGTTGAAGGGCGGGGCGGAAGATCAGAGACCCAGTACTTC. The variable domain in full, completed from reference TRBV29-1 and TRBJ2-5, reads SAVISQKPSRDICQRGTSLTIQCQVDSQVTMMFWYRQQPGQSLTLIATANQGSEATYESGFVIDKFPISRPNLTFSTLTVSNMSPEDSSIYLCSVEGRGGRSETQYFGPGTRLLVL.

This clonotype has more than one count but fewer than ten. V gene TRBV19 combines with J gene TRBJ2-5, with D unclear. V lost 6 bases to trimming and J lost 1 base, with 9 bases between them. The CDR3 runs to 13 residues. The germline V gene encodes CDR1 LNHDA and CDR2 SQIVND (reference sequence). The CDR3 loop is CASRLSVQETQYF. DNA of the CDR3: TGTGCCAGTAGGTTATCGGTCCAAGAGACCCAGTACTTC.

The chain carries TRBV20-1 and TRBJ1-5; the D gene is possibly TRBD1 (5 bases). Germline V gene sequence: CDR1 DFQATT, CDR2 SNEGSKA (reference sequence). The CDR3 length is 16 residues. Trimming pared 3 bases from V and 0 bases from J, leaving 15 bases between. The CDR3, as DNA: TGCAGTGCTAGCCCCCCAGGGAAGTATAGCAATCAGCCCCAGCATTTT. Its translation is CSASPPGKYSNQPQHF.

In its sample, this clonotype was seen a few times. The rearrangement links TRBV19 to TRBJ1-5, with 11 bases aligning to TRBD1. The CDR3 sequence is 15 residues long. The junction had 10 bases not matched to a gene; V was cut back by 9 bases and J by 6 bases. Germline V CDR1 and CDR2: LNHDA, SQIVND (reference sequence). CDR3 DNA sequence: TGTGCCAGCCACCCCCGGACAGGGGGCTTTCAGCCCCAGCATTTT. This translates into CASHPRTGGFQPQHF.

This clonotype has only a few counts. The V call is TRBV20-1, the J call TRBJ2-3; D is unresolved. From germline, CDR1 is DFQATT and CDR2 SNEGSKA (reference sequence). The CDR3 runs 14 residues. Trimming took 0 bases from V and 2 from J, leaving 9 bases between them. CDR3 nucleotides: TGCAGTGCTAGAGATGGAACGAACACAGATACGCAGTATTTT. Amino acids: CSARDGTNTDTQYF.

The table lists this clonotype with a few counts. The V and J genes are TRBV9 and TRBJ2-3, with 13 bases that match TRBD2. V gave up 2 bases and J gave up 6 bases; unmatched junction bases: 18. There are 20 residues in the CDR3. CDR1 SGDLS and CDR2 YYNGEE come from the germline V gene. The CDR3 protein is CASSVRGTSGNIESLDTQYF. The CDR3 DNA follows: TGTGCCAGCAGCGTTAGAGGGACTAGCGGGAATATCGAGAGCCTGGATACGCAGTATTTT.

This chain connects TRBV7-2 to TRBJ2-7, with D perhaps TRBD1 (5 bases). The CDR3 length is 13 residues. Between the trimmed V and J ends, which lost 6 bases and 7 bases, there was a span of 16 bases. Germline loops: CDR1 SGHTA, CDR2 FQGNSA. CDR3 protein: CASRVKGAVEQYF. The CDR3 bases are TGTGCCAGCAGGGTCAAAGGGGCGGTGGAGCAGTACTTC.

This clonotype turned up a few times. CDR3 bases: TGTGCCAGCAGTCCCATACGGGCCGGGACTAGCGGCACAGATACGCAGTATTTT. Translation: CASSPIRAGTSGTDTQYF. The chain employs TRBV2 and TRBJ2-3, with TRBD2 matching 10 bases. Trimming took 5 bases from V and 1 from J; bases not matched to a gene: 12. This CDR3 is built from 18 residues. Germline V gene data show CDR1 as SNHLY and CDR2 as FYNNEI.

The chain links TRBV7-2 to TRBJ2-7; D ambiguous. The CDR3 extends over 12 amino acids. Germline V gene lookup returns CDR1 SGHTA and CDR2 FQGNSA. V gave up 1 base and J gave up 3 bases, with 4 bases separating them. CDR3: CASSLVVYEQYF. CDR3 sequence (DNA): TGTGCCAGCAGCTTAGTGGTCTACGAGCAGTACTTC.

This clonotype was recorded many times. The chain uses TRBV29-1 and TRBJ1-1; D may be TRBD1 (6 bases). This CDR3 contains 14 residues. In germline, CDR1 is SQVTM, CDR2 ANQGSEA. V was shortened by 6 bases and J by 0 bases, with 14 bases between the two germline ends. DNA for the CDR3: TGCAGCGTGGTCGTGGACAGCATGAACACTGAAGCTTTCTTT. It codes for CSVVVDSMNTEAFF. Based on the CDR3 plus reference TRBV29-1 and TRBJ1-1, the full variable domain is SAVISQKPSRDICQRGTSLTIQCQVDSQVTMMFWYRQQPGQSLTLIATANQGSEATYESGFVIDKFPISRPNLTFSTLTVSNMSPEDSSIYLCSVVVDSMNTEAFFGQGTRLTVV.

This clonotype was seen only a few times. This chain connects TRBV19 to TRBJ1-6; tentative D call: TRBD1 (5 bases). Germline lookup yields CDR1 LNHDA and CDR2 SQIVND (reference sequence). This CDR3 has 18 residues. Trimming left V 3 bases short and J 9 bases short, with 24 bases between. The CDR3 is CASSIRGAERGWSSPLHF. The DNA for the CDR3 is TGTGCCAGTAGTATCCGAGGGGCGGAGAGGGGATGGAGTTCACCCCTCCACTTT.

V gene TRBV4-2 combines with J gene TRBJ1-4, with D perhaps TRBD1 (6 bases). The CDR3 has 14 amino acids. The germline V and J ends were trimmed by 1 base and 6 bases, with 9 bases remaining between them. Germline lookup yields CDR1 LGHNA and CDR2 YNFKEQ. DNA for the CDR3: TGTGCCAGCAGCCAAGGACAGGTCGATGAAAAACTGTTTTTT. This encodes CASSQGQVDEKLFF.

This clonotype was recorded at least ten times. The gene calls are TRBV6-5 and TRBJ2-1, with TRBD2 matching 9 bases. CDR1 is MNHEY and CDR2 is SVGAGI in the germline V gene. The CDR3 sequence is 15 residues long. The V gene end was trimmed by 9 bases and the J gene end by 10 bases; junction bases not matched to a gene: 16. Here the CDR3 DNA reads TGTGCCAGGGGCGCGAGGACTAGCGTCTTTATGGAGCAGTTCTTC. It is translated as CARGARTSVFMEQFF.

As to this clonotype: This may arise from a read error, as a much more abundant clone is one base away. The chain uses TRBV20-1 and TRBJ2-7; 7 nucleotides match TRBD2. Germline CDR1 and CDR2: DFQATT and SNEGSKA (reference sequence). CDR3 length: 17 residues. The chain's CDR3 is CSAQRYPPPASGYDQYF. The CDR3, as DNA: TGCAGTGCGCAGAGGTATCCTCCCCCGGCTAGCGGCTACGATCAGTACTTC.

The rearrangement uses TRBV13 and TRBJ2-1, with 9 bases that match TRBD2. With V trimmed by 2 bases and J by 9 bases, 8 bases remained unmatched. This CDR3 region has 15 residues. CDR1 is PRHDT, CDR2 FYEKMQ, per germline (reference sequence). As DNA, the CDR3 is TGTGCCAGCAGCTTACGAGCTAGCGGGATTGGTGAGCAGTTCTTC. Amino acids: CASSLRASGIGEQFF.

The rearrangement links TRBV4-3 to TRBJ1-5; 7 bases are shared with TRBD1. Germline CDR1 and CDR2: LGHNA and YSLEER. The CDR3 sequence is 16 residues long. V trimming: 0 bases; J trimming: 1 base; junction bases outside the gene matches: 3. The CDR3 nucleotides read TGCGCCAGCAGCCAAGATTTGACAGGGAGCAATCAGCCCCAGCATTTT. It yields the protein CASSQDLTGSNQPQHF.

In its sample, this clonotype was seen a few times. This rearrangement joins TRBV6-6 to TRBJ2-7; D uncertain. The V end lost 6 bases, the J end lost 7 bases, and 19 bases lay between the germline ends. The CDR3 is made up of 14 amino acids. Germline assignment: CDR1 MNHNY and CDR2 SVGAGI (reference sequence). CDR3 DNA sequence: TGTGCCAGCAGCCTACCAGGAGACACGAGAGAGCAGTACTTC. Protein sequence: CASSLPGDTREQYF.

This clonotype came up a few times. The genes are TRBV20-1 and TRBJ1-1; 9 positions agree with TRBD1. The germline gives CDR1 DFQATT, CDR2 SNEGSKA (reference sequence). This CDR3 has 14 residues. Unmatched junction bases numbered 11, after V lost 4 bases and J lost 8 bases. The CDR3 DNA reads TGCAGTGCTATGTTCCCGGGACAGGGCAAGGAAGCTTTCTTT. This gives the protein CSAMFPGQGKEAFF.

This clonotype was seen a few times. The rearrangement links TRBV28 to TRBJ2-7; no firm D call. With 7 bases removed from V and 0 bases from J, the gap between germline ends came to 7 bases. The germline V gene encodes CDR1 MDHEN and CDR2 SYDVKM. CDR3 size: 12 residues. The CDR3: CASTISSYEQYF. The CDR3 DNA is TGTGCCAGCACGATCAGCTCCTACGAGCAGTACTTC.

This clonotype was observed a handful of times. The gene calls are TRBV15 and TRBJ2-5; 7 bases map to TRBD1. Per germline, CDR1 LNHNV and CDR2 YYDKDF (reference sequence). The CDR3 is 14 residues long. After removal of 0 bases from V and 3 bases from J, the junction contained 1 base not matched to a gene. In DNA form, the CDR3 reads TGTGCCACCAGCAGAGATCAGGGGGAAGAGACCCAGTACTTC. Encoded protein: CATSRDQGEETQYF.

This chain links TRBV2 with TRBJ1-2; D is unresolved. Trimming removed 1 base from V and 7 bases from J, with 10 bases in between. The CDR3 has 13 residues. The germline V gene has CDR1 SNHLY and CDR2 FYNNEI. In DNA form, the CDR3 reads TGTGCCAGCAGTGAAGTGGAAGGGTCTGGCTACACCTTC. Translated, it gives CASSEVEGSGYTF.

V usage is TRBV3-1 and J usage is TRBJ1-1, with D perhaps TRBD1 (5 bases). V was trimmed by 3 bases and J by 4 bases, leaving 15 bases between them. In germline, CDR1 is LGHDT, CDR2 YNNKEL (reference sequence). This CDR3 region has 15 residues. The CDR3 loop reads CASSHMGRFRTEAFF. CDR3 sequence (DNA): TGTGCCAGCAGCCACATGGGACGGTTTCGCACTGAAGCTTTCTTT.

The chain has TRBV12-3 or TRBV12-4 and TRBJ1-6, with D hard to call. With 2 bases removed from V and 9 bases from J, the gap between germline ends came to 11 bases. The CDR3 runs to 14 residues. CDR3 in DNA: TGTGCCAGCAGTTTAAACGACCCCGGTTCACCCCTCCACTTT. The encoded protein is CASSLNDPGSPLHF.

Details on this clonotype: Without the conserved terminal phenylalanine or tryptophan, this CDR3 likely stems from a read error. The chain has TRBV2 and TRBJ1-5; D not certain. V gave up 5 bases and J gave up 9 bases, with 14 bases separating them. Germline V lookup: CDR1 SNHLY, CDR2 FYNNEI. There are 13 residues in the CDR3. CDR3 nucleotide sequence: TGTGCCAGCAGTTTAGAGAGGGATCCGCCCCAGCATTCT. It codes for CASSLERDPPQHS.

This clonotype came up a few times. The V and J genes are TRBV12-3 or TRBV12-4 and TRBJ1-5; 11 bases line up with TRBD1. J was trimmed by 6 bases and V by 7 bases; bases with no gene match: 5. The CDR3 runs to 14 residues. The CDR3 bases are TGTGCCAGCACCTGGACAGGGGGCGGTCAGCCCCAGCATTTT. It codes for CASTWTGGGQPQHF.